This T cell receptor beta chain was observed in a study of OX40 agonist ivuxolimab in advanced cancers. Germline-derived CDR1 and CDR2 are MNHNY and SVGAGI (reference sequence). V shed 6 bases, J shed 7 bases, and the junction held 1 base outside the gene matches. The CDR3 runs 14 residues. Clones were read by immunoSEQ multiplex PCR, and TCRdb kept only the in-frame ones, dropping some. In the table there are more than 85,000 clones, less than 95% of which are singletons. The receptor was isolated from an adult with an advanced solid tumor such as melanoma, head and neck, liver or kidney cancer. This material consisted of CD4+ or CD8+ T cells sorted from blood, taken in a trial of the OX40 agonist ivuxolimab. The V call is TRBV6-6, the J call TRBJ1-6; 12 bases map to TRBD1. The CDR3: CASSGTGGNSPLHF. The CDR3, as DNA: TGTGCCAGCAGCGGGACAGGGGGCAATTCACCCCTCCACTTT.